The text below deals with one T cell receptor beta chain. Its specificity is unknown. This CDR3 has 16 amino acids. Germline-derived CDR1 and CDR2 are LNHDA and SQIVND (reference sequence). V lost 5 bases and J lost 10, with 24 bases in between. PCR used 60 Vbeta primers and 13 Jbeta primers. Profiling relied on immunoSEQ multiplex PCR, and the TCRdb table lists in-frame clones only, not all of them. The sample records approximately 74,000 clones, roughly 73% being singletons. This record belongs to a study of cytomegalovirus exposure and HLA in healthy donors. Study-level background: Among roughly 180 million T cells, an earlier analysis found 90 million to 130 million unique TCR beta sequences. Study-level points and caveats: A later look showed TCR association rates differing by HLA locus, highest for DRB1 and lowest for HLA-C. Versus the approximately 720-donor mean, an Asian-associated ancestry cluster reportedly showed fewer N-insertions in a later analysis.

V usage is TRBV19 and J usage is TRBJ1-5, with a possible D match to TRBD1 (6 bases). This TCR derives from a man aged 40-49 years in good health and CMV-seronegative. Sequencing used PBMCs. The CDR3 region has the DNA TGTGCCAGTAGTTCTCCGTCGGACAGCCGCCCTCGTCCCCAGCATTTT. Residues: CASSSPSDSRPRPQHF.